This T cell receptor beta chain appears in the sequencing data of a study of OX40 agonist ivuxolimab in advanced cancers. Study-wide background: The eligibility criteria allowed prior anti-PD-1, anti-PD-L1 or anti-CTLA-4 therapy, and 40% had some.

Study-wide results and limits: Dosing at 0.1 to 3.0 mg/kg was accompanied by clonal expansion of CD4+ and CD8+ blood T cells by week 6.

The length of the CDR3 is 16 residues. Germline CDR1 MNHNY, CDR2 SVGAGI (reference sequence). V lost 6 bases, J lost 1 base, and 8 bases stayed unmatched. As to this clone: The antigen remains unidentified.

Using immunoSEQ multiplex PCR, the repertoire was profiled, and TCRdb retains in-frame clones only, with some absent. Of approximately 63,000 clones in the sample, 75% to 90% are singletons; the top ten hold 6.5%. This sample comprised CD4+ or CD8+ T cells sorted from blood, obtained in a trial of the OX40 agonist ivuxolimab. The chain recombines TRBV6-6 with TRBJ2-3; 9 bases align to TRBD1. The receptor comes from an adult with an advanced solid tumor such as melanoma, head and neck, liver or kidney cancer. The CDR3 coding sequence is TGTGCCAGCAGCGGGACAGGGACCTCAGGCACAGATACGCAGTATTTT. Amino acid sequence: CASSGTGTSGTDTQYF.